This T cell receptor (beta chain) was retrieved from a study of CD8 T cells in Susac syndrome. As controls, healthy donors matched for age and sex were used. In contrast to the negatively isolated CD8+ and CD4+ T cells, TEMRA cells were FACS-enriched. The CDR3 is made up of 14 amino acids. CDR1 SGHTA and CDR2 FQGNSA come from the germline V gene. Trimming cost V 2 bases and J 3 bases, with 11 bases left between them. The RNA input was roughly 0.5 to 1 ug, and it was reverse transcribed with random hexamers. The authors amplified TCR beta CDR3 across 54 Vbeta and 13 Jbeta using immunoSEQ multiplex PCR. TCRdb reanalysed the immunoSEQ multiplex PCR reads using MiXCR and keeps one entry per CDR3 protein. The data contain 60,000 to 75,000 distinct CDR3 sequences, 85% to 95% of them seen just once; the ten biggest clones take up 0.2% to 0.25%.

The sample consisted of CD8+ T cells from PBMCs. This rearrangement joins TRBV7-2 to TRBJ2-7, with D tentatively TRBD1 or TRBD2 (5 bases each). The origin of this receptor is a human donor in good health. CDR3 residues: CASSLWGNRYEQYF. In DNA, the CDR3 is TGTGCCAGCAGCTTATGGGGGAATCGCTACGAGCAGTACTTC. The variable domain in full, completed from reference TRBV7-2 and TRBJ2-7, reads GAGVSQSPSNKVTEKGKDVELRCDPISGHTALYWYRQSLGQGLEFLIYFQGNSAPDKSGLPSDRFSAERTGGSVSTLTIQRTQQEDSAVYLCASSLWGNRYEQYFGPGTRLTVT.